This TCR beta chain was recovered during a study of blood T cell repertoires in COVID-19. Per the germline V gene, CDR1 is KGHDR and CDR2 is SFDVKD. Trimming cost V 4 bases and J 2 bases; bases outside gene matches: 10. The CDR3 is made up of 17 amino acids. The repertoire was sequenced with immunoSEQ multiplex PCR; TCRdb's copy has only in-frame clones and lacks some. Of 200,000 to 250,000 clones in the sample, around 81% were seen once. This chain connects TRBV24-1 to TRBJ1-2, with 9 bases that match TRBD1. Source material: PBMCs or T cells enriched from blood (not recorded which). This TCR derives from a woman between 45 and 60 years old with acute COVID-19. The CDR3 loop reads CATSDPGGQGGNYGYTF. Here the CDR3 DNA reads TGTGCCACCAGTGACCCAGGGGGACAGGGAGGGAACTATGGCTACACCTTC.